The 30 T cell receptor beta chains presented below share a single source sample, sequenced in a study of cytomegalovirus exposure and HLA in healthy donors (dated 2017 in TCRdb). Receptors were amplified or captured by the immunoSEQ multiplex PCR assay. The multiplex PCR relied on a mix of 60 forward primers for TCR Vbeta segments and 13 reverse primers for TCR Jbeta segments. TCRdb took over this immuneACCESS table, retaining in-frame rearrangements with V and J assigned. Such tables are incomplete; in checked studies, under half of the missing clones stem from an unresolved V gene, and the remainder is unexplained. The table for this sample lists 210,000 or so clones; 85% of them were counted only once. Of the sample, about 0.25% is held by the ten largest clones. Source material: PBMCs. These receptors all come from a girl aged 2-10 years in good health and CMV-seronegative.

CDR3 DNA sequence: TGTGCCAGCAGCCAAGGGTATACTGCTGGAAACACCATATATTTT. It is translated as CASSQGYTAGNTIYF. The chain combines TRBV14 with TRBJ1-3, with D unresolved. CDR1 is SGHDN, CDR2 FVKESK, per germline. Trimming took 1 base from V and 2 from J, leaving 9 bases between them. This CDR3 contains 15 residues.

The V call is TRBV25-1, the J call TRBJ2-6; D possibly corresponds to TRBD2 (6 bases). CDR1 and CDR2 from the germline V gene are MGHDK and SYGVNS. V lost 10 bases and J lost 0, with 10 bases in between. CDR3 size: 14 residues. CDR3 sequence reads: CATGDSSGANVLTF. As DNA, the CDR3 is TGTGCCACCGGGGACTCCTCTGGGGCCAACGTCCTGACTTTC.

The V call is TRBV7-6, the J call TRBJ1-5; tentatively, D is TRBD1 (6 bases). The CDR3 sequence is 14 residues long. Trimming cost V 1 base and J 2 bases, with 6 bases left between them. CDR1 SGHVS and CDR2 FNYEAQ come from the germline V gene. CDR3: CASSLEGGNQPQHF. In DNA form, the CDR3 reads TGTGCCAGCAGCTTAGAGGGGGGCAATCAGCCCCAGCATTTT.

In nucleotides, the CDR3 is TGTGCCAGCAGCTTTGGAGGCGGGAGGGCAGATACGCAGTATTTT. Translated, it gives CASSFGGGRADTQYF. The V call is TRBV7-6, the J call TRBJ2-3; 9 bases align to TRBD2. The germline V gene has CDR1 SGHVS and CDR2 FNYEAQ. The CDR3 consists of 15 residues. V was pared by 3 bases and J by 4 bases, with 5 bases of the junction left unmatched.

CDR3 protein: CASSVVRSNEKLFF. CDR3 nucleotide sequence: TGTGCCAGCAGTGTGGTCAGATCTAATGAAAAACTGTTTTTT. V and J are TRBV6-1 and TRBJ1-4; no firm D call. The CDR3 spans 14 residues. CDR1 and CDR2 (germline): MNHNS, SASEGT. V lost 4 bases and J 3 bases, leaving 9 bases between the germline ends.

V is TRBV19 and J is TRBJ2-1; perhaps TRBD2 as D (6 bases). CDR3 size: 14 residues. V was trimmed by 4 bases and J by 7 bases, leaving 14 bases between them. Germline V gene data show CDR1 as LNHDA and CDR2 as SQIVND (reference sequence). CDR3 residues: CASSRRDRGNEQFF. The CDR3 nucleotides read TGTGCCAGTAGTAGGCGGGACCGTGGGAATGAGCAGTTCTTC.

This chain joins TRBV7-6 and TRBJ2-1; TRBD1 matches 7 bases. Germline values: CDR1 SGHVS, CDR2 FNYEAQ. Trimming removed 4 bases from V and 3 bases from J; junction bases left unmatched: 21. This CDR3 has 20 amino acids. This chain's CDR3 is CASSYHPSGQADFRYNEQFF. The CDR3 nucleotides read TGTGCCAGCAGCTATCATCCGTCTGGACAGGCAGATTTCCGCTACAATGAGCAGTTCTTC.

CDR3: CASSLGGALQETQYF. The CDR3, as DNA: TGCGCCAGCAGCTTGGGAGGTGCACTCCAAGAGACCCAGTACTTC. V gene TRBV5-1 combines with J gene TRBJ2-5, with unresolved D. V dropped 0 bases and J dropped 1 base, with 10 bases sitting between them. Germline lookup yields CDR1 SGHRS and CDR2 YFSETQ. The CDR3 has 15 residues.

The chain has TRBV5-1 and TRBJ2-7; the match to TRBD2 covers 14 bases. CDR1 is SGHRS, CDR2 YFSETQ, per germline. Germline trimming cut 4 bases from V and 5 bases from J; bases unmatched to any gene: 23. This CDR3 spans 21 amino acids. The CDR3 bases are TGCGCCAGCAGCCGGCTACCGACAGGGTCTGGGACTAGCGGGAGCATCCACGAGCAGTACTTC. This codes for CASSRLPTGSGTSGSIHEQYF.

This chain uses TRBV4-1 with TRBJ1-5; possibly TRBD1 for D (5 bases). The germline V gene has CDR1 MGHRA and CDR2 YSYEKL. The CDR3 contains 15 residues. The V end lost 0 bases, the J end lost 4 bases, and 10 bases lay between the germline ends. As DNA, the CDR3 is TGCGCCAGCAGCCAAGATCCCAGGGATAATCAGCCCCAGCATTTT. Encoded protein: CASSQDPRDNQPQHF.

This chain connects TRBV11-2 to TRBJ2-6; possible D gene TRBD2, 5 bases. Germline V gives CDR1 SGHAT, CDR2 FQNNGV. V lost 5 bases and J 2 bases, leaving 13 bases between the germline ends. The CDR3 runs 16 residues. The CDR3 sequence: CASSADFSAGANVLTF. The DNA of the CDR3 is TGTGCCAGCAGCGCGGACTTTTCTGCTGGGGCCAACGTCCTGACTTTC. Using reference TRBV11-2 and TRBJ2-6 for the parts outside the CDR3, the full variable domain is EAGVAQSPRYKIIEKRQSVAFWCNPISGHATLYWYQQILGQGPKLLIQFQNNGVVDDSQLPKDRFSAERLKGVDSTLKIQPAKLEDSAVYLCASSADFSAGANVLTFGAGSRLTVL.

The CDR3 reads CASSQIPKTSGHPYEQYF. Here the CDR3 DNA reads TGTGCCAGCAGCCAAATCCCCAAGACTAGCGGGCACCCCTACGAGCAGTACTTC. The chain joins TRBV14 to TRBJ2-7; 10 bases are a match to TRBD2. The CDR3 covers 18 residues. Per germline, CDR1 SGHDN and CDR2 FVKESK. Trimming cost V 2 bases and J 2 bases; bases outside gene matches: 12.

The rearrangement joins TRBV12-5 to TRBJ2-1; 7 bases line up with TRBD1. V lost 1 base, J lost 7 bases, and 10 bases stayed unmatched. The CDR3 runs 16 residues. In germline, CDR1 is LGHNT, CDR2 FRNRAP. CDR3 sequence: CASGLGITTGANEQFF. The CDR3, as DNA: TGTGCTAGTGGTTTGGGAATTACCACAGGGGCTAATGAGCAGTTCTTC.

With regard to this clone: Its ends do not fully match the called genes, so a read error is possible. V usage is TRBV7-9 and J usage is TRBJ2-7; 7 positions match TRBD2. The V gene's germline CDR1 is SEHNR and CDR2 FQNEAQ (reference sequence). This CDR3 is 15 amino acids long. CDR3 nucleotide sequence: TGTTCCAGCAGCTTAGCTCGAGCGGGAACCTACGAGCAGTACTTC. This codes for CSSSLARAGTYEQYF.

The rearrangement links TRBV4-1 to TRBJ1-6; 8 bases agree with TRBD1. CDR3 length: 16 residues. V was pared by 2 bases and J by 9 bases, with 9 bases of the junction left unmatched. Germline V gives CDR1 MGHRA, CDR2 YSYEKL. CDR3 bases: TGCGCCAGCAGCCAACAGACAGGGGTTAGGCTTTCACCCCTCCACTTT. Translation gives CASSQQTGVRLSPLHF.

This clone appeared a few times. The V and J genes are TRBV4-1 and TRBJ2-5; 8 bases match TRBD1. The J segment lost 7 bases and the V segment lost 5 bases, leaving 12 bases of the junction unmatched. The CDR3 loop spans 15 amino acids. Germline CDR1 reads MGHRA; CDR2 reads YSYEKL. Written as DNA, the CDR3 is TGCGCCAGCAGCAGGCAGGGGACAGGTGCCTTGACCCAGTACTTC. It codes for CASSRQGTGALTQYF.

The V gene is TRBV5-1, the J gene TRBJ2-1; a weak D match, TRBD1 (6 bases). Germline CDR1 and CDR2: SGHRS and YFSETQ. V lost 1 base to trimming and J lost 2 bases, with 13 bases between them. The CDR3 runs to 16 residues. The CDR3 DNA is TGCGCCAGCAGCTTGTTGGCCCGGGACACCTACAATGAGCAGTTCTTC. This encodes CASSLLARDTYNEQFF.

The rearrangement joins TRBV5-4 to TRBJ1-1, with a possible D match to TRBD1 (5 bases). In germline, CDR1 is SGHNT, CDR2 YYREEE (reference sequence). The CDR3 covers 13 residues. V lost 0 bases to trimming and J lost 5 bases, with 8 bases between them. The CDR3 DNA follows: TGTGCCAGCAGCTTGGGGGAGGGGACTGAAGCTTTCTTT. This gives the protein CASSLGEGTEAFF.

This chain uses TRBV10-3 with TRBJ2-1; 8 bases match TRBD2. From germline, CDR1 is ENHRY and CDR2 SYGVKD. V lost 4 bases and J lost 8; bases outside the gene matches: 7. This CDR3 contains 14 residues. The CDR3 sequence is CAISAGGADDEQFF. DNA for the CDR3: TGTGCCATCAGTGCCGGGGGGGCCGATGATGAGCAGTTCTTC.

The chain combines TRBV2 with TRBJ1-1, with a tentative D call TRBD1 (5 bases). The CDR3 has 15 amino acids. The V gene lost 4 bases and the J gene lost 0 bases, with 12 bases spanning the gap. The germline V gene encodes CDR1 SNHLY and CDR2 FYNNEI. CDR3 protein: CASSGDGGMNTEAFF. CDR3 DNA: TGTGCCAGCAGTGGGGACGGGGGGATGAACACTGAAGCTTTCTTT.

The V gene is TRBV7-6, the J gene TRBJ2-7, with D perhaps TRBD2 (6 bases). The germline V gene encodes CDR1 SGHVS and CDR2 FNYEAQ. The CDR3 is 15 amino acids. Trimming pared 1 base from V and 3 bases from J, leaving 13 bases between. The CDR3 region is CASSLEASAFYEQYF. Written as DNA, the CDR3 is TGTGCCAGCAGCTTAGAGGCTAGCGCCTTCTACGAGCAGTACTTC.

V and J are TRBV10-3 and TRBJ2-7, with TRBD2 matching 14 bases. The V gene end was trimmed by 4 bases and the J gene end by 5 bases; junction bases not matched to a gene: 7. Per germline, CDR1 ENHRY and CDR2 SYGVKD. The CDR3 is 16 residues long. The CDR3 region is CAISVGTSGSNNEQYF. The CDR3 coding sequence is TGTGCCATCAGTGTGGGGACTAGCGGGAGTAACAACGAGCAGTACTTC.

V gene TRBV6-5 combines with J gene TRBJ2-7; TRBD2 is a possible D gene (6 bases). CDR1 and CDR2 from the germline V gene are MNHEY and SVGAGI. The CDR3 length is 15 residues. The V gene lost 5 bases and the J gene lost 5 bases, with 19 bases spanning the gap. The CDR3 loop is CASSQTTGVSHEQYF. CDR3 sequence (DNA): TGTGCCAGCAGTCAAACTACGGGAGTCAGTCACGAGCAGTACTTC.

The genes are TRBV10-3 and TRBJ1-2; 10 positions match TRBD1. The CDR3 loop spans 16 amino acids. Germline-derived CDR1 and CDR2 are ENHRY and SYGVKD. The ends lost 3 bases at V and 4 bases at J; junction bases unmatched: 8. The CDR3 bases are TGTGCCATCAGTGATCCCGGGGGGGACAGGGGCTATGGCTACACCTTC. Amino acid sequence: CAISDPGGDRGYGYTF.

The chain couples TRBV7-2 to TRBJ2-1; no reliable D call. The CDR3 runs to 16 residues. Germline V gene sequence: CDR1 SGHTA, CDR2 FQGNSA. V was shortened by 5 bases and J by 5 bases, with 19 bases between the two germline ends. For the CDR3, the DNA is TGTGCCAGCAGCCCCTTTCAGAGGAATCTGGACAATGAGCAGTTCTTC. Its translation: CASSPFQRNLDNEQFF.

This clone was observed once. The chain combines TRBV29-1 with TRBJ1-2; D perhaps matches TRBD1 (6 bases). V shed 4 bases and J shed 8 bases, with 11 bases lying between them. The germline gives CDR1 SQVTM, CDR2 ANQGSEA. The CDR3 contains 11 residues. The CDR3 nucleotides read TGCAGCGTTGGTCCAGGGGACGGCTACACCTTC. Translating it yields CSVGPGDGYTF.

This chain links TRBV9 with TRBJ2-2, with 7 bases that match TRBD2. Losses at the gene ends were 4 bases for V and 7 bases for J; bases not matched to a gene: 16. Germline CDR1 SGDLS, CDR2 YYNGEE. The CDR3 runs to 17 residues. The CDR3 DNA reads TGTGCCAGCAGCCCCCGGTCTGGCGGGAGCTACGGCGGGGAGCTGTTTTTT. Residues: CASSPRSGGSYGGELFF.

The V call is TRBV29-1, the J call TRBJ2-2; 9 bases fit TRBD2. Germline CDR1 is SQVTM and CDR2 is ANQGSEA. V was clipped by 6 bases and J by 2 bases; unmatched bases: 10. The CDR3 runs 16 residues. CDR3 in amino acids: CSVHAGGVTNTGELFF. CDR3 nucleotides: TGCAGCGTCCACGCGGGAGGGGTTACCAACACCGGGGAGCTGTTTTTT.

The chain combines TRBV15 with TRBJ2-1; TRBD2 might be the D (6 bases). CDR1 is LNHNV, CDR2 YYDKDF, per germline (reference sequence). V shed 5 bases and J shed 6 bases, with 23 bases lying between them. The length of the CDR3 is 17 residues. CDR3 bases: TGTGCCACCAGCCGGGACTTCCCCGGGACCGGGGGCAATGAGCAGTTCTTC. It translates to CATSRDFPGTGGNEQFF.

The gene calls are TRBV7-9 and TRBJ1-6, with D possibly matching TRBD1 (5 bases). The CDR3 runs to 16 residues. Trimming pared 2 bases from V and 2 bases from J, leaving 10 bases between. Looked up from germline, CDR1 is SEHNR and CDR2 is FQNEAQ (reference sequence). DNA of the CDR3: TGTGCCAGCAGCTTAACGGGGACTACCTATAATTCACCCCTCCACTTT. Its protein is CASSLTGTTYNSPLHF.